This is a list of T cell receptor beta chains from one sample in a study of blood T cell repertoires in COVID-19. The table came from immunoSEQ multiplex PCR; TCRdb's copy has only in-frame clones and leaves some out. This table holds roughly 100,000 clones, roughly nine tenths found once. The sample comprised peripheral blood. The receptors originated from a human donor in a cohort sampled during active COVID-19. CDR3s include the opening cysteine and the closing phenylalanine or tryptophan. The order of the fields is V gene, J gene, D gene, clone size, CDR3 DNA, CDR3 protein. D genes are given only for firm matches. Only some rows state a clone size, as once, few, many or a class for expanded clones.

>TRBV4-1|TRBJ2-7|TRBD2|NA
TGCGCCAGCAGTCCTAGACTGGGAGGGGCCTACGAGCAGTACTTC
CASSPRLGGAYEQYF
>TRBV6-5|TRBJ2-1|NA|NA
TGTGCCAGCAGTTTAACGGGTGGAACCTACAATGAGCAGTTCTTC
CASSLTGGTYNEQFF
>TRBV4-1|TRBJ2-3|NA|NA
TGCGCCAGCAGCCAAGGAGTAGTCGGGGTCTCCACAGATACGCAGTATTTT
CASSQGVVGVSTDTQYF
>TRBV4-2|TRBJ1-6|NA|NA
TGTGCCAGCAGCCAAGATAGTCCACCCCTCCACTTT
CASSQDSPPLHF
>TRBV28|TRBJ1-2|TRBD1|NA
TGTGCCAGCAGCAGGGACAGGAACTATGGCTACACCTTC
CASSRDRNYGYTF
>TRBV2|TRBJ1-4|NA|NA
TGTGCCAGCAGTGAAACCGGACAGTTGAATGAAAAACTGTTTTTT
CASSETGQLNEKLFF
>TRBV30|TRBJ1-1|TRBD1|NA
TGTGCCTACAGGGGTTTGCACACTGAAGCTTTCTTT
CAYRGLHTEAFF
>TRBV19|TRBJ1-5|NA|NA
TGTGCCAGTAGTATCAGTGTGGGCTGGGGCAATCAGCCCCAGCATTTT
CASSISVGWGNQPQHF
>TRBV23-1|TRBJ1-1|TRBD1|NA
TGCGCCAGCAGTCAATCGACAGGGGGCTGCACTGAAGCTTTCTTT
CASSQSTGGCTEAFF
>TRBV2|TRBJ2-1|TRBD1|NA
TGTGCCAGCAGCCGGGACAGGGGGTTTCATGAGCAGTTCTTC
CASSRDRGFHEQFF
>TRBV28|TRBJ2-7|TRBD1|NA
TGTGCCAGCAGTTTAGGGTTCGGGACAGGGGAATATTTGAGCTACGAGCAGTACTTC
CASSLGFGTGEYLSYEQYF
>TRBV11-3|TRBJ2-3|NA|NA
TGTGCCAGCAGCTTAGGTTCGGATACGCAGTATTTT
CASSLGSDTQYF
>TRBV5-3|TRBJ2-7|TRBD1|NA
TGTGCCAGAAGCTTGGTGCTCACGGTCGGGCACCGGGACAGCACCTACGAGCAGTACTTC
CARSLVLTVGHRDSTYEQYF
>TRBV11-2|TRBJ2-7|TRBD1|NA
TGTGCCAGCAGCCCAGGGACAGATAAGCAGTACTTC
CASSPGTDKQYF
>TRBV5-6|TRBJ2-1|TRBD2|NA
TGTGCCAGCAGCCTTATTGCGGGGGGGCCTACGAATGAGCAGTTCTTC
CASSLIAGGPTNEQFF
>TRBV11-2|TRBJ2-2|NA|NA
TGTGCCAGCAGCTTGAGATTGAGCGCCGGGGAGCTGTTTTTT
CASSLRLSAGELFF
>TRBV4-1|TRBJ1-2|NA|NA
TGCGCCAGCAGCCAAGATAATTTCAGGGGCAATAACTATGGCTACACCTTC
CASSQDNFRGNNYGYTF
>TRBV6-2/TRBV6-3|TRBJ1-1|NA|NA
TGTGCCAGCAGTTACGGGCGCAGTAACACTGAAGCTTTCTTT
CASSYGRSNTEAFF
>TRBV6-5|TRBJ1-1|NA|NA
TGTGCCAGCAGTAGACAGACCGCGAACACTGAAGCTTTCTTT
CASSRQTANTEAFF
>TRBV7-9|TRBJ1-1|NA|NA
TGTGCCAGCAGCTCAACACAGGGTATGAACACTGAAGCTTTCTTT
CASSSTQGMNTEAFF
>TRBV12-3/TRBV12-4|TRBJ2-1|TRBD1|NA
TGTGCCAGCAGGGGACAGACAGGGTATGAGCAGTTCTTC
CASRGQTGYEQFF
>TRBV15|TRBJ1-5|NA|NA
TGTGCCACCGGACTTGGACCAACACCTAGCAATCAGCCCCAGCATTTT
CATGLGPTPSNQPQHF
>TRBV11-2|TRBJ2-1|TRBD2|NA
TGTGCCAGCAGCTTAGTGGGGGGGAGTAATGAGCAGTTCTTC
CASSLVGGSNEQFF
>TRBV7-2|TRBJ2-7|TRBD1|once
TGTGCCAGCAGCTTAGATGGGACAGGGGGGACCTACGAGCAGTACTTC
CASSLDGTGGTYEQYF
>TRBV2|TRBJ2-3|NA|NA
TGTGCCAGCAGTCCATGGCGGGCTGACACAGATACGCAGTATTTT
CASSPWRADTDTQYF
>TRBV27|TRBJ1-5|NA|few
TGTGCCAGCAGTAGTGGTATTACGACTTTCAACAATCAGCCCCAGCATTTT
CASSSGITTFNNQPQHF
>TRBV5-4|TRBJ2-5|TRBD2|NA
TGTGCCAGCAGCATCGGAGCGGGGGAGACCCAGTACTTC
CASSIGAGETQYF
>TRBV18|TRBJ1-6|NA|NA
TGTGCCAGCTCACCACCCCAGGGAGGTAATTCACCCCTCCACTTT
CASSPPQGGNSPLHF
>TRBV4-1|TRBJ2-1|NA|NA
TGCGCCAGCAGCCAAGGGCTAGGAAGCTCCTACAATGAGCAGTTCTTC
CASSQGLGSSYNEQFF
>TRBV19|TRBJ1-3|NA|NA
TGTGCTTCTACGTCGCTTTCCTTCTCTGGAAACACCATATATTTT
CASTSLSFSGNTIYF
>TRBV7-2|TRBJ2-3|NA|once
TGTGCCAGCAAACCGAGGGGGACAGATACGCAGTATTTT
CASKPRGTDTQYF
>TRBV4-3|TRBJ1-5|NA|NA
TGCGCCAGCAGCCAAGATTATAGCAATCAGCCCCAGCATTTT
CASSQDYSNQPQHF
>TRBV28|TRBJ2-2|NA|NA
TGTGCCAGCAACCAACTCCGGAGGAGCGGGGAGCTGTTTTTT
CASNQLRRSGELFF
>TRBV4-3|TRBJ1-3|NA|NA
TGCGCCAGCAGCCAAGTGGGAGGGATCTTCTCTGGAAACACCATATATTTT
CASSQVGGIFSGNTIYF
>TRBV5-5|TRBJ1-3|NA|NA
TGTGCCAGCAGCTCTGTAGTAGGGGCCACTGGAAACACCATATATTTT
CASSSVVGATGNTIYF
>TRBV29-1|TRBJ1-6|TRBD1|NA
TGCAGCGTTGAGACAGGGTATGGTTCACCCCTCCACTTT
CSVETGYGSPLHF
>TRBV4-3|TRBJ2-5|NA|NA
TGCGCCAGCAGCCAAGATCGGTACTCAAGGGGGCAAGAGACCCAGTACTTC
CASSQDRYSRGQETQYF
>TRBV15|TRBJ2-7|NA|NA
TGTGCCACCAGGGATTCCCTCGACAGGACCTACGAGCAGTACTTC
CATRDSLDRTYEQYF
>TRBV14|TRBJ2-1|TRBD2|NA
TGTGCCAGCAGCTATAGCGGGAGGTCCAATGAGCAGTTCTTC
CASSYSGRSNEQFF
>TRBV7-9|TRBJ2-3|NA|few
TGTGCCAGCAGCTTAGGTGGCAGAGATACGCAGTATTTT
CASSLGGRDTQYF
>TRBV7-8|TRBJ2-1|TRBD2|NA
TGTGCCAGCAGCTTGAATAAGCGGGAGGGTCCCCTTAATGAGCAGTTCTTC
CASSLNKREGPLNEQFF
>TRBV11-2|TRBJ2-1|NA|NA
TGTGCCAGCAGCGCGCCCGCTAGAGCTACTAACAATGAGCAGTTCTTC
CASSAPARATNNEQFF
>TRBV9|TRBJ2-3|TRBD2|NA
TGTGCCAGCAGCCCCGGGGGACTAGCGGGGGCGGGAGATACGCAGTATTTT
CASSPGGLAGAGDTQYF